This T cell receptor (beta chain) was found in a study of T cell clonality in common variable immunodeficiency. Broader study findings: Common variable immunodeficiency TCR beta sequences reportedly had fewer deletions and N-nucleotide insertions.

Reduced serum IgG, IgA and/or IgM plus specific antibody deficiency defined CVID. Control and CVID samples contributed equal amounts of genomic DNA. Data came from immunoSEQ multiplex PCR; TCRdb stores just in-frame clones and leaves some out. The repertoire consists of 40,000 or so clones, none detected only once. This clone was seen a few times. The target antigen is unknown. The CDR3 end lies 3 residues beyond the end of the read and is filled in from the germline J gene. This CDR3 spans 13 amino acids. V dropped 0 bases and J dropped 2 bases, with 5 bases sitting between them. Per the germline V gene, CDR1 is SEHNR and CDR2 is FQNEAQ (reference sequence).

The sequencing input was peripheral blood mononuclear cells. The sequence came from a human donor with common variable immunodeficiency. J is TRBJ2-7 and V is TRBV7-9, with a tentative D call TRBD1 (5 bases). CDR3: CASSLAGAYEQYF. Incomplete CDR3 DNA: TGTGCCAGCAGCTTAGCAGGGGCCTACGAG.